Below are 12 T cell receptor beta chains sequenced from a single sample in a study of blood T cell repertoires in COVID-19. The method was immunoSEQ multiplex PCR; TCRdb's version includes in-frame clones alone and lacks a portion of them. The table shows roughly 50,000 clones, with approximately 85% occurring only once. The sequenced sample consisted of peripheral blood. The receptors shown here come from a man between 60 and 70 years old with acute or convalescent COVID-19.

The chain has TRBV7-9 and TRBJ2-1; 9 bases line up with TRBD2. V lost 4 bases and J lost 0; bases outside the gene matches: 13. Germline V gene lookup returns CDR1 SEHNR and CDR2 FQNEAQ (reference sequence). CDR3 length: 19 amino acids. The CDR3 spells CASSSEDWTSASSYNEQFF. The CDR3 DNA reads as TGTGCCAGCAGCTCCGAAGACTGGACTAGCGCTAGCTCCTACAATGAGCAGTTCTTC. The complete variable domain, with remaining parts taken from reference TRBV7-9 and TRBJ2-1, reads DTGVSQNPRHKITKRGQNVTFRCDPISEHNRLYWYRQTLGQGPEFLTYFQNEAQLEKSRLLSDRFSAERPKGSFSTLEIQRTEQGDSAMYLCASSSEDWTSASSYNEQFFGPGTRLTVL.

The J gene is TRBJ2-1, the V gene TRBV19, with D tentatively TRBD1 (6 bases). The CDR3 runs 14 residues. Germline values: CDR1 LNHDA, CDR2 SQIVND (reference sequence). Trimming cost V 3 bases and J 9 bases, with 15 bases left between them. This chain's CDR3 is CASSMYRASGEQFF. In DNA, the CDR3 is TGTGCCAGTAGTATGTACAGGGCTTCGGGTGAGCAGTTCTTC.

This CDR3 reads CASSLTSGRLTGELFF. Written as DNA, the CDR3 is TGTGCCAGCTCACTGACTAGCGGGAGGTTGACCGGGGAGCTGTTTTTT. The J gene is TRBJ2-2, the V gene TRBV18, with TRBD2 matching 13 bases. The CDR3 sequence is 16 residues long. CDR1 is KGHSH, CDR2 LQKENI, per germline. J gave up 5 bases and V 4 bases, and 4 bases lay outside the gene matches.

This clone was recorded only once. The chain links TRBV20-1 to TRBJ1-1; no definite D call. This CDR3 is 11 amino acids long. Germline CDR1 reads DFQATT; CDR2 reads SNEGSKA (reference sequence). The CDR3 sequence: CSPIGRTEAFF. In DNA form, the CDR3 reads TGCAGCCCTATTGGGAGAACTGAAGCTTTCTTT.

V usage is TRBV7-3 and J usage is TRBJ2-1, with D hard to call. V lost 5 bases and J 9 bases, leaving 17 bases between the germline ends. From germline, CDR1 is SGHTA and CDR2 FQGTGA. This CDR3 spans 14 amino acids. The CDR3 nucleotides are TGTGCCAGCAGCGCCCTTAATCTAGGTAGTGAGCAGTTCTTC. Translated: CASSALNLGSEQFF.

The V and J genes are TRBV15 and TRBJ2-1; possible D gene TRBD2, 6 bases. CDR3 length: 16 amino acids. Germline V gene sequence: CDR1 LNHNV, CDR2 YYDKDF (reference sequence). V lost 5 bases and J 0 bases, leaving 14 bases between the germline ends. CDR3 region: CATSVWDWSSYNEQFF. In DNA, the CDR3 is TGTGCCACCAGCGTCTGGGACTGGAGCTCCTACAATGAGCAGTTCTTC.

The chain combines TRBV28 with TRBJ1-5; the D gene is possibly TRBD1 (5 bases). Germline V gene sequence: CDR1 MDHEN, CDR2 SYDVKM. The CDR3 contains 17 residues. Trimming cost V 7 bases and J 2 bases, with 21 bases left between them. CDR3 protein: CASISPARRQRNQPQHF. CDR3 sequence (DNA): TGTGCCAGCATCTCCCCTGCCCGGCGACAGCGCAATCAGCCCCAGCATTTT.

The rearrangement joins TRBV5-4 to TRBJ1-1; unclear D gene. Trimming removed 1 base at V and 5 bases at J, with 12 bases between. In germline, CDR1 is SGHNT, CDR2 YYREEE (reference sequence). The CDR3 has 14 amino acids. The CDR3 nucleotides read TGTGCCAGCAGCTTGTTCGGGATGCGGACTGAAGCTTTCTTT. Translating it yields CASSLFGMRTEAFF.

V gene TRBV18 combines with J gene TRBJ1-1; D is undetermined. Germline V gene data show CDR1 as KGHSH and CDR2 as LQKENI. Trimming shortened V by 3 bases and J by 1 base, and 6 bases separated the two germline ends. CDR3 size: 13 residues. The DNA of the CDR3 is TGTGCCAGCTCACCTTTCGGGAACACTGAAGCTTTCTTT. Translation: CASSPFGNTEAFF. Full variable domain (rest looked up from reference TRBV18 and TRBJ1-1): NAGVMQNPRHLVRRRGQEARLRCSPMKGHSHVYWYRQLPEEGLKFMVYLQKENIIDESGMPKERFSAEFPKEGPSILRIQQVVRGDSAAYFCASSPFGNTEAFFGQGTRLTVV.

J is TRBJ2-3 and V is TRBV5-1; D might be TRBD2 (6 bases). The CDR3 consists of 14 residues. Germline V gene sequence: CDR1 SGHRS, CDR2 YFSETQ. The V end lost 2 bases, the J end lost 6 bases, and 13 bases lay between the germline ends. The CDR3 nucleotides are TGCGCCAGCAGCTTCGGGGGAGATCGGGATACGCAGTATTTT. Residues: CASSFGGDRDTQYF.

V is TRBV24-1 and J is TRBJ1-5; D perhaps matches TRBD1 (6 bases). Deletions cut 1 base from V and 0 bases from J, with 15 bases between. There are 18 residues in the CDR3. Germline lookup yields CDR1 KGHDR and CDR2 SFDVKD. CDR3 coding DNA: TGTGCCACCAGTGATTTAAATAGGGGGACACATAGCAATCAGCCCCAGCATTTT. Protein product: CATSDLNRGTHSNQPQHF.

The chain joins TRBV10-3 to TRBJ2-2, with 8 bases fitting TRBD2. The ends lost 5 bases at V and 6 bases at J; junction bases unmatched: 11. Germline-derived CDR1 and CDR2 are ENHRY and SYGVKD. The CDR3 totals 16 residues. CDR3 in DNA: TGTGCCATCAGTCCTACAGCGGGAGATAGCCCCGGGGAGCTGTTTTTT. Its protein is CAISPTAGDSPGELFF.